These 31 T cell receptor beta chains came from one sample sequenced in a study of cytomegalovirus exposure and HLA in healthy donors. The PCR made use of 60 Vbeta and 13 Jbeta primers. The protocol was immunoSEQ multiplex PCR, while the TCRdb copy is restricted to in-frame clones and leaves out a portion. This table has roughly 100,000 clones, around 79% appearing once. What was sequenced was PBMCs. All receptors derive from a man over 45 in good health and CMV-seropositive.

This rearrangement joins TRBV30 to TRBJ2-7; a possible D gene is TRBD1 (6 bases). Looked up from germline, CDR1 is GTSNPN and CDR2 is SVGIG (reference sequence). The CDR3 has 12 amino acids. V lost 4 bases, J lost 2 bases, and 9 bases lay in between. The CDR3 DNA is TGTGCCTGGAACAGGGTCCCCTACGAGCAGTACTTC. The encoded protein is CAWNRVPYEQYF.

The rearrangement joins TRBV9 to TRBJ2-2; perhaps TRBD2 as D (7 bases). Trimming left V 2 bases short and J 6 bases short, with 14 bases between. The CDR3 runs to 15 residues. Germline loops: CDR1 SGDLS, CDR2 YYNGEE. CDR3 region: CASSVLGEGAGELFF. The CDR3 region has the DNA TGTGCCAGCAGCGTGTTGGGGGAGGGGGCCGGGGAGCTGTTTTTT.

The rearrangement uses TRBV28 and TRBJ1-2, with 7 bases matching TRBD1. This CDR3 comprises 16 residues. Germline V gives CDR1 MDHEN, CDR2 SYDVKM. V lost 5 bases and J lost 1; bases outside the gene matches: 10. The CDR3 loop reads CASSTPDRFDNYGYTF. The CDR3 nucleotides are TGTGCCAGCAGTACCCCGGACAGGTTCGATAACTATGGCTACACCTTC.

This rearrangement joins TRBV19 to TRBJ1-2; possible D gene TRBD1, 5 bases. This CDR3 is 14 amino acids long. Germline CDR1 LNHDA, CDR2 SQIVND (reference sequence). With 5 bases removed from V and 0 bases from J, the gap between germline ends came to 10 bases. The CDR3 here is CASSPGPSNYGYTF. CDR3 DNA sequence: TGTGCCAGTAGTCCAGGGCCCTCTAACTATGGCTACACCTTC. Full variable domain (missing parts from reference TRBV19 and TRBJ1-2): DGGITQSPKYLFRKEGQNVTLSCEQNLNHDAMYWYRQDPGQGLRLIYYSQIVNDFQKGDIAEGYSVSREKKESFPLTVTSAQKNPTAFYLCASSPGPSNYGYTFGSGTRLTVV.

V and J are TRBV7-2 and TRBJ2-5; D perhaps matches TRBD2 (5 bases). The V gene's germline CDR1 is SGHTA and CDR2 FQGNSA. The CDR3 runs to 15 residues. V was pared by 5 bases and J by 5 bases, with 18 bases between. The CDR3 sequence is CASSLQQLGPETQYF. DNA of the CDR3: TGTGCCAGCAGCCTCCAACAACTAGGACCGGAGACCCAGTACTTC.

The chain employs TRBV7-9 and TRBJ2-5; tentatively, D is TRBD1 (5 bases). V was pared by 5 bases and J by 0 bases, with 10 bases between. Germline V gene sequence: CDR1 SEHNR, CDR2 FQNEAQ (reference sequence). CDR3 length: 14 amino acids. In DNA, the CDR3 is TGTGCCAGCAGCAGTTGGACAAACCAAGAGACCCAGTACTTC. Protein sequence: CASSSWTNQETQYF.

The V call is TRBV5-6, the J call TRBJ2-4, with 7 bases matching TRBD1. The germline V gene encodes CDR1 SGHDT and CDR2 YYEEEE. The CDR3 loop spans 16 amino acids. J lost 6 bases, V lost 2 bases, and 11 bases had no gene match. The CDR3 here is CASSFRQGRGSNIQYF. As DNA, the CDR3 is TGTGCCAGCAGCTTCCGACAGGGCAGGGGATCAAACATTCAGTACTTC.

The table lists this clone with a count of one. The chain recombines TRBV7-9 with TRBJ1-1; tentatively, D is TRBD1 (5 bases). The germline gives CDR1 SEHNR, CDR2 FQNEAQ (reference sequence). This CDR3 has 12 amino acids. V was pared by 4 bases and J by 6 bases, with 9 bases between. The CDR3 region is CASSYLGAEAFF. The CDR3 nucleotides read TGTGCCAGCAGCTACTTAGGGGCTGAAGCTTTCTTT.

This clone showed up just a few times. The chain links TRBV7-9 to TRBJ2-2; 9 bases are shared with TRBD2. CDR1 and CDR2 from the germline V gene are SEHNR and FQNEAQ (reference sequence). Losses at the gene ends were 4 bases for V and 5 bases for J; bases not matched to a gene: 8. This CDR3 has 16 residues. The CDR3 DNA is TGTGCCAGCAGCTCCCGACTAGCGGAGGGGACCGGGGAGCTGTTTTTT. It translates to CASSSRLAEGTGELFF.

The chain carries TRBV7-2 and TRBJ1-1, with D perhaps matching TRBD1 (6 bases). V dropped 5 bases and J dropped 4 bases, with 14 bases sitting between them. In germline, CDR1 is SGHTA, CDR2 FQGNSA. The CDR3 extends over 14 amino acids. The CDR3 here is CASSLEGHSTEAFF. CDR3 nucleotides: TGTGCCAGCAGCCTAGAGGGACACAGCACTGAAGCTTTCTTT.

This clone was counted only a few times. CDR3 sequence reads: CASSPKGAWQYF. In DNA form, the CDR3 reads TGTGCCAGCAGCCCCAAGGGGGCCTGGCAGTACTTC. The chain combines TRBV14 with TRBJ2-7; 7 nucleotides line up with TRBD1. V gave up 4 bases and J gave up 9 bases; unmatched junction bases: 6. The CDR3 consists of 12 residues. Germline-derived CDR1 and CDR2 are SGHDN and FVKESK.

V and J are TRBV19 and TRBJ2-7; perhaps TRBD2 as D (6 bases). The CDR3 totals 14 residues. The V and J ends lost 5 bases and 6 bases respectively, with 17 bases between them. Germline V CDR1 and CDR2: LNHDA, SQIVND (reference sequence). The CDR3 reads CASSSLHQGGEQYF. CDR3 nucleotide sequence: TGTGCCAGTAGTTCCCTCCATCAGGGAGGCGAGCAGTACTTC.

This chain uses TRBV27 with TRBJ2-7; D not certain. Germline V gene data show CDR1 as MNHEY and CDR2 as SMNVEV (reference sequence). The CDR3 runs 13 residues. The germline V and J ends were trimmed by 5 bases and 4 bases, with 12 bases remaining between them. This CDR3 is CASSPLISYEQYF. As DNA, the CDR3 is TGTGCCAGCAGTCCGCTAATTTCGTACGAGCAGTACTTC.

The chain recombines TRBV20-1 with TRBJ2-3, with D uncertain. V dropped 5 bases and J dropped 6 bases, with 6 bases sitting between them. The CDR3 totals 10 residues. Germline loops: CDR1 DFQATT, CDR2 SNEGSKA (reference sequence). CDR3 in amino acids: CSASEDTQYF. CDR3 coding DNA: TGCAGTGCTTCCGAGGATACGCAGTATTTT.

This chain uses TRBV27 with TRBJ2-1; 11 positions match TRBD2. Germline V gene lookup returns CDR1 MNHEY and CDR2 SMNVEV (reference sequence). The CDR3 runs to 14 residues. V lost 5 bases, J lost 7 bases, and 4 bases stayed unmatched. The CDR3 DNA follows: TGTGCCAGCAGTCCGTGGACTAGCGGGAATGAGCAGTTCTTC. This sequence encodes CASSPWTSGNEQFF.

The J gene is TRBJ2-1, the V gene TRBV5-1; possibly TRBD1 for D (5 bases). The V gene lost 0 bases and the J gene lost 5 bases, with 15 bases spanning the gap. Germline V lookup: CDR1 SGHRS, CDR2 YFSETQ. This CDR3 is built from 16 residues. The CDR3 here is CASSLAWVGVNNEQFF. The CDR3 region has the DNA TGCGCCAGCAGCTTGGCCTGGGTAGGGGTAAACAATGAGCAGTTCTTC. Full variable domain (remainder filled in from reference TRBV5-1 and TRBJ2-1): KAGVTQTPRYLIKTRGQQVTLSCSPISGHRSVSWYQQTPGQGLQFLFEYFSETQRNKGNFPGRFSGRQFSNSRSEMNVSTLELGDSALYLCASSLAWVGVNNEQFFGPGTRLTVL.

The chain is built from TRBV5-1 and TRBJ2-7; 10 nucleotides align to TRBD2. CDR1 and CDR2 from the germline V gene are SGHRS and YFSETQ. The V segment lost 0 bases and the J segment 6 bases; nucleotides outside the gene matches: 9. The length of the CDR3 is 16 residues. The DNA for the CDR3 is TGCGCCAGCAGCTTGGACCTAAGCGGGAGGGGTGGCGAGCAGTACTTC. Translated, it gives CASSLDLSGRGGEQYF.

A few counts support this clone. The rearrangement links TRBV15 to TRBJ2-1; D remains ambiguous. Per germline, CDR1 LNHNV and CDR2 YYDKDF (reference sequence). The ends were cut back, 0 bases at V and 4 bases at J, with 4 bases in the middle. The CDR3 is made up of 13 amino acids. The CDR3 DNA reads as TGTGCCACCAGCAGAGAGGCTTACAATGAGCAGTTCTTC. It is translated as CATSREAYNEQFF.

This rearrangement joins TRBV25-1 to TRBJ2-7; 9 bases fit TRBD1. Germline CDR1 is MGHDK and CDR2 is SYGVNS. V was clipped by 3 bases and J by 2 bases; unmatched bases: 2. The CDR3 is 14 amino acids. For the CDR3, the DNA is TGTGCCAGCAGTGAGAACAGGGGGCCCTACGAGCAGTACTTC. Its protein is CASSENRGPYEQYF.

In this sample, this clone turned up a few times. The rearrangement links TRBV6-6 to TRBJ1-5; D perhaps matches TRBD1 (6 bases). This CDR3 contains 13 residues. Trimming left V 6 bases short and J 6 bases short, with 12 bases between. The V gene's germline CDR1 is MNHNY and CDR2 SVGAGI (reference sequence). The CDR3 here is CASRTGQGQPQHF. The CDR3, as DNA: TGTGCCAGCAGGACAGGTCAGGGTCAGCCCCAGCATTTT.

V gene TRBV9 combines with J gene TRBJ1-2, with 7 bases lining up with TRBD1. This CDR3 region has 16 residues. In germline, CDR1 is SGDLS, CDR2 YYNGEE. Trimming took 4 bases from V and 4 from J; bases not matched to a gene: 13. CDR3 protein: CASSPSATGRGYGYTF. The CDR3, as DNA: TGTGCCAGCAGCCCCTCCGCGACAGGGCGGGGCTATGGCTACACCTTC.

The chain combines TRBV19 with TRBJ1-1; D gene unclear. Between the trimmed V and J ends, which lost 6 bases and 0 bases, there was a span of 11 bases. Looked up from germline, CDR1 is LNHDA and CDR2 is SQIVND (reference sequence). CDR3 length: 14 residues. The CDR3 loop reads CASSAGLMNTEAFF. CDR3 DNA sequence: TGTGCCAGTAGCGCAGGACTGATGAACACTGAAGCTTTCTTT.

The chain joins TRBV7-3 to TRBJ2-2; tentatively, D is TRBD1 (6 bases). From germline, CDR1 is SGHTA and CDR2 FQGTGA. The V end was cut by 5 bases, the J end by 6 bases, with 13 bases between. The CDR3 contains 14 residues. CDR3 bases: TGTGCCAGCAGCCCCCGACAGGTTTCCGGGGAGCTGTTTTTT. Translating gives CASSPRQVSGELFF.

The chain employs TRBV28 and TRBJ1-1, with D uncertain. Trimming took off 1 base at V and 0 bases at J, with 9 bases between the two ends. The CDR3 has 15 residues. CDR1 and CDR2 from the germline V gene are MDHEN and SYDVKM. CDR3 bases: TGTGCCAGCAGTTTATCCCAGGTAATGAACACTGAAGCTTTCTTT. This gives the protein CASSLSQVMNTEAFF. Using reference TRBV28 and TRBJ1-1 for the parts outside the CDR3, the full variable domain is DVKVTQSSRYLVKRTGEKVFLECVQDMDHENMFWYRQDPGLGLRLIYFSYDVKMKEKGDIPEGYSVSREKKERFSLILESASTNQTSMYLCASSLSQVMNTEAFFGQGTRLTVV.

The chain links TRBV2 to TRBJ2-7; 9 positions agree with TRBD2. Trimming at V came to 11 bases and at J to 4 bases, leaving 6 bases not matched to a gene. This CDR3 has 12 amino acids. From germline, CDR1 is SNHLY and CDR2 FYNNEI. CDR3 sequence: CAGRLAEYEQYF. As DNA, the CDR3 is TGTGCCGGGAGACTAGCGGAATACGAGCAGTACTTC.

The chain joins TRBV6-1 to TRBJ1-3; TRBD1 matches 7 bases. Per the germline V gene, CDR1 is MNHNS and CDR2 is SASEGT. V was clipped by 6 bases and J by 6 bases; unmatched bases: 5. The CDR3 consists of 13 residues. CDR3 coding DNA: TGTGCCAGCAGATCCGACAGGGAAAACACCATATATTTT. Its protein is CASRSDRENTIYF.

This clone was detected a few times. The chain employs TRBV10-3 and TRBJ2-3, with TRBD2 as a possible D gene (5 bases). The germline V gene has CDR1 ENHRY and CDR2 SYGVKD. Between the trimmed V and J ends, which lost 2 bases and 2 bases, there was a span of 14 bases. CDR3 length equals 16 residues. In DNA form, the CDR3 reads TGTGCCATCAGTGAGACCCGCGGCGGGTACACAGATACGCAGTATTTT. Protein sequence: CAISETRGGYTDTQYF.

The CDR3 DNA reads as TGTGCCAGTTTAGGGGGCGGTGAGCAGTTCTTC. It encodes CASLGGGEQFF. J is TRBJ2-1 and V is TRBV6-6; 7 bases are shared with TRBD1. CDR3 length: 11 residues. The germline gives CDR1 MNHNY, CDR2 SVGAGI (reference sequence). V was clipped by 9 bases and J by 9 bases; unmatched bases: 5.

The chain links TRBV25-1 to TRBJ1-5; D possibly corresponds to TRBD1 (5 bases). Trimming cost V 2 bases and J 6 bases, with 8 bases left between them. This CDR3 has 13 amino acids. Germline assignment: CDR1 MGHDK and CDR2 SYGVNS. CDR3 amino acids: CASSEGGIQPQHF. In DNA, the CDR3 is TGTGCCAGCAGTGAAGGGGGGATTCAGCCCCAGCATTTT.

The chain has TRBV2 and TRBJ1-6; 7 nucleotides align to TRBD1. The V and J ends lost 4 bases and 7 bases, in that order; junction bases with no gene match: 4. Per germline, CDR1 SNHLY and CDR2 FYNNEI. The CDR3 totals 14 residues. The CDR3 DNA follows: TGTGCCAGCAGTGTTGAACAGGGGAATTCACCCCTCCACTTT. It specifies CASSVEQGNSPLHF.

This chain joins TRBV5-1 and TRBJ1-1, with 9 nucleotides matching TRBD1. The CDR3 spans 14 residues. CDR1 is SGHRS, CDR2 YFSETQ, per germline. The V gene end was trimmed by 4 bases and the J gene end by 1 base; junction bases not matched to a gene: 2. The DNA of the CDR3 is TGCGCCAGCAGCCGGGACAGGGCGAACACTGAAGCTTTCTTT. Protein: CASSRDRANTEAFF.